These 29 T cell receptor beta chains originate from one sample sequenced in a study of early stage breast cancer tumors. Measured with immunoSEQ multiplex PCR; TCRdb has only the in-frame clones, and not every one. Among about 48,000 clones listed, roughly four fifths were seen once. The sequenced sample consisted of blood. These receptors were taken from a person in their fifties with breast cancer.

The V and J genes are TRBV28 and TRBJ1-3, with D hard to call. This CDR3 comprises 16 residues. V was cut by 5 bases and J by 3 bases, with 17 bases left in between. Germline V gene lookup returns CDR1 MDHEN and CDR2 SYDVKM. In DNA, the CDR3 is TGTGCCAGCAGTCCCCCAGGTCACAAAAGTGGAAACACCATATATTTT. It codes for CASSPPGHKSGNTIYF.

The V and J genes are TRBV6-5 and TRBJ1-2; 10 nucleotides match TRBD1. V gave up 6 bases and J gave up 8 bases; unmatched junction bases: 12. Germline CDR1 is MNHEY and CDR2 is SVGAGI. CDR3 size: 15 residues. The CDR3 DNA sequence: TGTGCCAGCAGCCGTGACAGGGGGCGGGTCGAGGGCTACACCTTC. Its translation is CASSRDRGRVEGYTF.

The chain carries TRBV28 and TRBJ1-5; D may be TRBD1 (6 bases). Between the trimmed V and J ends, which lost 2 bases and 7 bases, there was a span of 12 bases. Germline loops: CDR1 MDHEN, CDR2 SYDVKM. This CDR3 comprises 14 residues. The CDR3 protein is CASSLEQGLQPQHF. The CDR3 nucleotides read TGTGCCAGCAGTTTAGAACAGGGTCTCCAGCCCCAGCATTTT.

The CDR3 nucleotides are TGTGCCAGCAGCAGGGACAGGGTGCAGTATTTT. It translates to CASSRDRVQYF. The chain uses TRBV7-2 and TRBJ2-3; 9 nucleotides match TRBD1. J gave up 11 bases and V 5 bases, and 2 bases lay outside the gene matches. The CDR3 sequence is 11 residues long. Germline values: CDR1 SGHTA, CDR2 FQGNSA.

The chain carries TRBV9 and TRBJ1-4; 10 bases line up with TRBD1. The CDR3 has 14 amino acids. The trim removed 6 bases at V and 7 bases at J, leaving 6 bases unmatched. Germline V gives CDR1 SGDLS, CDR2 YYNGEE. DNA for the CDR3: TGTGCCAGCAATAGACAGGGGGCCGGTGAAAAACTGTTTTTT. This sequence encodes CASNRQGAGEKLFF.

This clone was counted between two and nine times. The chain combines TRBV2 with TRBJ2-5; 9 bases align to TRBD1. The CDR3 has 12 residues. Germline V CDR1 and CDR2: SNHLY, FYNNEI. Unmatched junction bases numbered 0, after V lost 6 bases and J lost 4 bases. The CDR3 sequence: CASRDRGETQYF. The DNA for the CDR3 is TGTGCCAGCAGGGACAGGGGAGAGACCCAGTACTTC.

This chain joins TRBV4-3 and TRBJ1-5; no clear D gene. There are 15 residues in the CDR3. The germline CDR1 and CDR2 sequences are LGHNA and YSLEER. Deletions cut 0 bases from V and 3 bases from J, with 9 bases between. The CDR3 bases are TGCGCCAGCAGCCAAGATATCCATCCCAATCAGCCCCAGCATTTT. Translating it yields CASSQDIHPNQPQHF.

This clone was detected a few times. The rearrangement joins TRBV18 to TRBJ1-1; D possibly corresponds to TRBD1 (5 bases). The CDR3 is made up of 15 amino acids. Between the trimmed V and J ends, which lost 0 bases and 6 bases, there was a span of 14 bases. Germline V gene data show CDR1 as KGHSH and CDR2 as LQKENI. The DNA for the CDR3 is TGTGCCAGCTCACCACCGGGTACCTTGGGGGCTGAAGCTTTCTTT. Its translation is CASSPPGTLGAEAFF. The whole variable domain, filled in from reference TRBV18 and TRBJ1-1, reads NAGVMQNPRHLVRRRGQEARLRCSPMKGHSHVYWYRQLPEEGLKFMVYLQKENIIDESGMPKERFSAEFPKEGPSILRIQQVVRGDSAAYFCASSPPGTLGAEAFFGQGTRLTVV.

The rearrangement links TRBV4-3 to TRBJ1-2; D possibly corresponds to TRBD1 (5 bases). This CDR3 comprises 14 residues. CDR1 and CDR2 from the germline V gene are LGHNA and YSLEER. V lost 4 bases to trimming and J lost 7 bases, with 16 bases between them. Here the CDR3 reads CASSPTGATGGYTF. The DNA of the CDR3 is TGCGCCAGCAGCCCTACCGGGGCGACGGGTGGCTACACCTTC.

This rearrangement joins TRBV9 to TRBJ1-1, with D maybe TRBD1 (6 bases). The V gene's germline CDR1 is SGDLS and CDR2 YYNGEE. CDR3 length: 15 amino acids. V gave up 0 bases and J gave up 3 bases, with 12 bases separating them. The CDR3 DNA is TGTGCCAGCAGCGTAGTTCCGGAGGGGGACACTGAAGCTTTCTTT. As protein: CASSVVPEGDTEAFF.

V is TRBV2 and J is TRBJ2-7; 8 nucleotides align to TRBD1. The germline V gene encodes CDR1 SNHLY and CDR2 FYNNEI. V dropped 8 bases and J dropped 5; count of bases not matched to a gene: 11. The CDR3 has 14 residues. For the CDR3, the DNA is TGTGCCAGCCTGTTGGACAGGGCCAGCAACGAGCAGTACTTC. This translates into CASLLDRASNEQYF.

The chain employs TRBV10-2 and TRBJ2-3; 9 bases are shared with TRBD2. This CDR3 is built from 14 residues. Losses at the gene ends were 9 bases for V and 5 bases for J; bases not matched to a gene: 9. CDR1 WSHSY and CDR2 SAAADI come from the germline V gene. CDR3 amino acids: CASTAGGPIDTQYF. As DNA, the CDR3 is TGCGCCAGTACTGCGGGGGGGCCCATAGATACGCAGTATTTT.

This chain connects TRBV10-3 to TRBJ2-5; D is possibly TRBD1 or TRBD2 (5 bases each). V was trimmed by 6 bases and J by 4 bases, leaving 15 bases between them. Germline CDR1 and CDR2: ENHRY and SYGVKD. The CDR3 is 14 residues long. The CDR3 protein is CAISALGDAETQYF. The CDR3 DNA reads as TGTGCCATCAGCGCCCTAGGGGACGCAGAGACCCAGTACTTC.

The chain has TRBV5-8 and TRBJ2-7; the D is unclear. The CDR3 is made up of 17 amino acids. Germline CDR1 reads SGHTS; CDR2 reads YDEGEE. V was clipped by 4 bases and J by 2 bases, with 22 bases between them. The CDR3 loop reads CASSRGSGQRSAYEQYF. As DNA, the CDR3 is TGTGCCAGCAGCCGTGGCTCGGGTCAACGATCGGCCTACGAGCAGTACTTC.

J is TRBJ1-1 and V is TRBV2, with 7 bases fitting TRBD1. This CDR3 is built from 14 residues. J was trimmed by 3 bases and V by 6 bases; bases with no gene match: 7. Germline assignment: CDR1 SNHLY and CDR2 FYNNEI. CDR3 loop: CASSLTGRDTEAFF. CDR3 DNA sequence: TGTGCCAGCAGCTTGACAGGGCGGGACACTGAAGCTTTCTTT.

The V and J genes are TRBV7-6 and TRBJ2-1, with 9 bases fitting TRBD1. Germline V lookup: CDR1 SGHVS, CDR2 FNYEAQ. Trimming at V came to 1 base and at J to 1 base, leaving 2 bases not matched to a gene. The CDR3 has 16 amino acids. CDR3 region: CASSLEGTGSYNEQFF. CDR3 sequence (DNA): TGTGCCAGCAGCTTAGAAGGGACAGGGTCCTACAATGAGCAGTTCTTC.

Only one count was recorded for this clone. The V call is TRBV5-1, the J call TRBJ2-1, with 7 bases that match TRBD1. This CDR3 spans 17 amino acids. With 0 bases clipped from V and 2 bases from J, the junction kept 8 bases outside the gene matches. CDR1 and CDR2 from the germline V gene are SGHRS and YFSETQ. The DNA of the CDR3 is TGCGCCAGCAGCTTGGCCACAGGGGATATCCCCTACAATGAGCAGTTCTTC. It yields the protein CASSLATGDIPYNEQFF. The full variable domain, rest sourced from reference TRBV5-1 and TRBJ2-1, is KAGVTQTPRYLIKTRGQQVTLSCSPISGHRSVSWYQQTPGQGLQFLFEYFSETQRNKGNFPGRFSGRQFSNSRSEMNVSTLELGDSALYLCASSLATGDIPYNEQFFGPGTRLTVL.

The chain couples TRBV18 to TRBJ2-1, with a weak D call TRBD2 (6 bases). Per germline, CDR1 KGHSH and CDR2 LQKENI. The V end lost 3 bases, the J end lost 5 bases, and 11 bases lay between the germline ends. The CDR3 sequence is 14 residues long. The CDR3 here is CASSPPGLNNEQFF. In nucleotides, the CDR3 is TGTGCCAGCTCACCGCCGGGACTCAACAATGAGCAGTTCTTC.

The rearrangement links TRBV19 to TRBJ2-7; 9 bases match TRBD1. Germline CDR1 LNHDA, CDR2 SQIVND (reference sequence). This CDR3 is built from 14 residues. J gave up 7 bases and V 5 bases, and 9 bases lay outside the gene matches. The CDR3 loop reads CASSPGQGRGEQYF. CDR3 DNA sequence: TGTGCCAGTAGTCCGGGACAGGGAAGAGGAGAGCAGTACTTC.

The J gene is TRBJ2-1, the V gene TRBV28; 7 nucleotides line up with TRBD1. The ends lost 3 bases at V and 4 bases at J; junction bases unmatched: 3. Germline lookup yields CDR1 MDHEN and CDR2 SYDVKM. The length of the CDR3 is 14 residues. The CDR3 DNA reads as TGTGCCAGCAGTTTTGGGACAGCTTACAATGAGCAGTTCTTC. Translated, it gives CASSFGTAYNEQFF.

V gene TRBV19 combines with J gene TRBJ2-2, with 9 bases aligning to TRBD1. The junction had 8 bases not matched to a gene; V was cut back by 5 bases and J by 1 base. The CDR3 has 17 amino acids. CDR1 is LNHDA and CDR2 is SQIVND in the germline V gene (reference sequence). CDR3 region: CASSPPPGQGNTGELFF. The CDR3 bases are TGTGCCAGTAGTCCCCCGCCGGGACAGGGGAACACCGGGGAGCTGTTTTTT.

This chain joins TRBV30 and TRBJ2-7; D might be TRBD1 (5 bases). The CDR3 has 13 amino acids. From germline, CDR1 is GTSNPN and CDR2 SVGIG (reference sequence). V lost 1 base and J 6 bases, leaving 13 bases between the germline ends. The CDR3 nucleotides read TGTGCCTGGAGTGAGGGGTCCGTCGCCGAGCAGTACTTC. It yields the protein CAWSEGSVAEQYF.

J is TRBJ2-1 and V is TRBV7-2; a weak D match, TRBD2 (7 bases). The germline V gene encodes CDR1 SGHTA and CDR2 FQGNSA. V lost 1 base and J 7 bases, leaving 20 bases between the germline ends. The CDR3 is 17 amino acids. The CDR3 coding sequence is TGTGCCAGCAGCTTAGGGCCCTCGGGGGGCCGGTTGAATGAGCAGTTCTTC. Protein: CASSLGPSGGRLNEQFF.

This sequence joins TRBV19 and TRBJ2-2, with D possibly being TRBD1 or TRBD2 (5 bases each). The CDR3 length is 15 residues. Trimming removed 2 bases at V and 3 bases at J, with 10 bases between. Germline lookup yields CDR1 LNHDA and CDR2 SQIVND (reference sequence). The CDR3 loop is CASSIIGTHTGELFF. The CDR3 nucleotides are TGTGCCAGTAGTATAATAGGGACCCACACCGGGGAGCTGTTTTTT.

The V call is TRBV7-2, the J call TRBJ1-4; D uncertain. The CDR3 length is 16 residues. In germline, CDR1 is SGHTA, CDR2 FQGNSA. The V end lost 2 bases, the J end lost 8 bases, and 18 bases lay between the germline ends. The CDR3: CASSLQRANLGEKLFF. CDR3 DNA sequence: TGTGCCAGCAGCTTACAGCGGGCCAACCTGGGGGAAAAACTGTTTTTT.

V usage is TRBV28 and J usage is TRBJ1-5; 10 bases align to TRBD1. The CDR3 has 17 amino acids. V was pared by 4 bases and J by 2 bases, with 8 bases of the junction left unmatched. Germline CDR1 MDHEN, CDR2 SYDVKM. CDR3 region: CASSYRDRGKGNQPQHF. The CDR3 DNA follows: TGTGCCAGCAGTTACAGGGACAGGGGTAAAGGCAATCAGCCCCAGCATTTT. Using reference TRBV28 and TRBJ1-5 for the parts outside the CDR3, the full variable domain is DVKVTQSSRYLVKRTGEKVFLECVQDMDHENMFWYRQDPGLGLRLIYFSYDVKMKEKGDIPEGYSVSREKKERFSLILESASTNQTSMYLCASSYRDRGKGNQPQHFGDGTRLSIL.

This clone showed up just a few times. The gene calls are TRBV7-9 and TRBJ1-2; no reliable D call. V dropped 5 bases and J dropped 8 bases, with 6 bases sitting between them. This CDR3 is built from 10 residues. CDR1 is SEHNR, CDR2 FQNEAQ, per germline (reference sequence). The CDR3 DNA reads TGTGCCAGCAGCGAGTGGGGCTACACCTTC. This codes for CASSEWGYTF.

As to this clone: The DNA is left out, because the CDR3 cannot be placed on it with certainty; the CDR3 is given as TCRdb lists it. This rearrangement joins TRBV10-3 to TRBJ2-1; the D call of TRBD2 is as the table states it, not checked on the DNA. Per germline, CDR1 ENHRY and CDR2 SYGVKD. The CDR3 comprises 15 residues, both ends counted. The CDR3 region is CAISSSGGGAHEQFF.

The chain employs TRBV10-3 and TRBJ1-1, with D maybe TRBD1 (5 bases). The germline V and J ends were trimmed by 3 bases and 4 bases, with 12 bases remaining between them. Germline V CDR1 and CDR2: ENHRY, SYGVKD. The CDR3 is 14 amino acids. CDR3 sequence reads: CAISDGGIGTEAFF. The CDR3 nucleotides are TGTGCCATCAGTGATGGGGGGATAGGCACTGAAGCTTTCTTT.